This T cell receptor (beta chain) was observed in a study of CD8+ T cells in alopecia areata. Study-wide findings and caveats: Scalp lesions, especially in alopecia totalis/universalis, had higher clonality than normal scalp.

Concerning this clone itself: The antigen is unknown.

V was shortened by 1 base and J by 6 bases, with 15 bases between the two germline ends. CDR1 SQVTM and CDR2 ANQGSEA come from the germline V gene. The CDR3 spans 14 residues. Extraction of RNA preceded its reverse transcription into cDNA, which served as the sequencing template. Profiled with immunoSEQ multiplex PCR; TCRdb holds only in-frame clones, not every one. Of some 180,000 clones listed, over 55% are singletons. The sequence was collected from a human donor with alopecia areata. This chain uses TRBV29-1 with TRBJ2-5; weak D call: TRBD1 (6 bases). Sequences were derived from CD4+ T cells sorted from blood, sampled at week 0. The CDR3 nucleotides read TGCAGCGTTGAAGCCTTAGGGGGTAAAAAGACCCAGTACTTC. Its protein is CSVEALGGKKTQYF.